Presented here are 19 T cell receptor beta chains from one specimen sequenced in a study of blood T cell repertoires in COVID-19. The method was immunoSEQ multiplex PCR; TCRdb's version includes in-frame clones alone and lacks a portion of them. The sample yields about 140,000 clones, 85% to 90% seen once. The sample taken for sequencing was PBMCs or T cells enriched from blood (not recorded which). These receptors were taken from a man between 60 and 75 years old who had recovered from COVID-19.

This chain's CDR3 is CASSEGGINSPLHF. In DNA form, the CDR3 reads TGTGCCAGCAGTGAAGGAGGGATTAATTCACCCCTCCACTTT. This sequence joins TRBV2 and TRBJ1-6; D gene unclear. This CDR3 has 14 residues. The germline gives CDR1 SNHLY, CDR2 FYNNEI. V was cut by 1 base and J by 6 bases, with 7 bases left in between.

The rearrangement uses TRBV5-8 and TRBJ2-7; 7 bases map to TRBD1. The germline V gene has CDR1 SGHTS and CDR2 YDEGEE. The V and J ends lost 6 bases and 9 bases, in that order; junction bases with no gene match: 9. This CDR3 region has 12 residues. The CDR3 loop is CASIQQGPGQYF. For the CDR3, the DNA is TGTGCCAGCATACAACAGGGGCCGGGGCAGTACTTC.

The CDR3 nucleotides read TGCGCCAGCAGTGCGGGATTTGAAACGGAGCCCCAGCATTTT. Residues: CASSAGFETEPQHF. The chain is built from TRBV10-2 and TRBJ1-5; D is unclear. The length of the CDR3 is 14 residues. Per germline, CDR1 WSHSY and CDR2 SAAADI. V lost 4 bases to trimming and J lost 8 bases, with 15 bases between them.

The chain has TRBV11-3 and TRBJ2-5; 10 bases are a match to TRBD2. The germline V gene has CDR1 SGHNT and CDR2 YENEEA. V lost 5 bases, J lost 4 bases, and 7 bases stayed unmatched. The CDR3 contains 15 residues. This CDR3 is CASSVGLAAAETQYF. The CDR3 DNA reads TGTGCCAGCAGCGTCGGACTAGCGGCGGCAGAGACCCAGTACTTC.

V usage is TRBV5-6 and J usage is TRBJ1-5; D unresolved. Germline V lookup: CDR1 SGHDT, CDR2 YYEEEE. This CDR3 is 12 amino acids long. The V gene lost 0 bases and the J gene lost 8 bases, with 6 bases spanning the gap. CDR3 sequence reads: CASSLAGKPQHF. CDR3 sequence (DNA): TGTGCCAGCAGCTTGGCCGGGAAGCCCCAGCATTTT. The complete variable domain, with remaining parts taken from reference TRBV5-6 and TRBJ1-5, reads DAGVTQSPTHLIKTRGQQVTLRCSPKSGHDTVSWYQQALGQGPQFIFQYYEEEERQRGNFPDRFSGHQFPNYSSELNVNALLLGDSALYLCASSLAGKPQHFGDGTRLSIL.

The chain recombines TRBV7-9 with TRBJ2-7; 10 bases line up with TRBD1. The V segment lost 5 bases and the J segment 0 bases; nucleotides outside the gene matches: 13. Germline loops: CDR1 SEHNR, CDR2 FQNEAQ (reference sequence). The CDR3 covers 18 residues. CDR3 nucleotides: TGTGCCAGCAGCGTGCCGAGACAGGGGGCTCCGTACTCCTACGAGCAGTACTTC. Translating it yields CASSVPRQGAPYSYEQYF.

The chain carries TRBV7-3 and TRBJ1-1; possible D gene TRBD1, 5 bases. This CDR3 spans 14 amino acids. V shed 0 bases and J shed 5 bases, with 10 bases lying between them. Germline lookup yields CDR1 SGHTA and CDR2 FQGTGA. CDR3 DNA sequence: TGTGCCAGCAGCTTAACTCAGGGTCAAACTGAAGCTTTCTTT. Its protein is CASSLTQGQTEAFF.

The V gene is TRBV7-8, the J gene TRBJ2-1; possibly TRBD2 for D (5 bases). Looked up from germline, CDR1 is SGHVS and CDR2 is FQNEAQ. The CDR3 is 15 amino acids. V lost 5 bases to trimming and J lost 4 bases, with 15 bases between them. CDR3 in amino acids: CASSPRDGVYNEQFF. The DNA of the CDR3 is TGTGCCAGCAGCCCGCGTGACGGGGTTTACAATGAGCAGTTCTTC.

V is TRBV27 and J is TRBJ1-4; D perhaps matches TRBD1 (6 bases). V was clipped by 4 bases and J by 7 bases, with 13 bases between them. Per the germline V gene, CDR1 is MNHEY and CDR2 is SMNVEV (reference sequence). This CDR3 is built from 14 residues. CDR3 region: CASSSTGNREKLFF. In nucleotides, the CDR3 is TGTGCCAGCAGTTCTACAGGGAATCGTGAAAAACTGTTTTTT. Drawing the rest from reference TRBV27 and TRBJ1-4, the complete variable domain is EAQVTQNPRYLITVTGKKLTVTCSQNMNHEYMSWYRQDPGLGLRQIYYSMNVEVTDKGDVPEGYKVSRKEKRNFPLILESPSPNQTSLYFCASSSTGNREKLFFGSGTQLSVL.

This clone was counted a single time. The V and J genes are TRBV5-1 and TRBJ1-1; TRBD1 aligns across 8 bases. The germline CDR1 and CDR2 sequences are SGHRS and YFSETQ. The CDR3 runs to 17 residues. V shed 0 bases, J shed 0 bases, and the junction held 7 bases outside the gene matches. The CDR3 here is CASSLAWSGGLNTEAFF. The CDR3 nucleotides read TGCGCCAGCAGCTTGGCATGGTCAGGGGGCCTGAACACTGAAGCTTTCTTT. The full variable domain, its missing parts supplied by reference TRBV5-1 and TRBJ1-1, is KAGVTQTPRYLIKTRGQQVTLSCSPISGHRSVSWYQQTPGQGLQFLFEYFSETQRNKGNFPGRFSGRQFSNSRSEMNVSTLELGDSALYLCASSLAWSGGLNTEAFFGQGTRLTVV.

The rearrangement uses TRBV11-2 and TRBJ2-4, with 7 bases identical to TRBD1. Germline trimming cut 5 bases from V and 0 bases from J; bases unmatched to any gene: 7. This CDR3 contains 16 residues. CDR1 and CDR2 (germline): SGHAT, FQNNGV. CDR3 loop: CASSRDSPLAKNIQYF. CDR3 bases: TGTGCCAGCAGCAGGGACAGCCCTCTAGCCAAAAACATTCAGTACTTC.

The chain couples TRBV7-8 to TRBJ2-1, with 9 bases that match TRBD1. The CDR3 extends over 14 amino acids. The germline gives CDR1 SGHVS, CDR2 FQNEAQ. V gave up 5 bases and J gave up 6 bases; unmatched junction bases: 5. Here the CDR3 DNA reads TGTGCCAGCAGCCCCGGGACAGGGCTCAATGAGCAGTTCTTC. It translates to CASSPGTGLNEQFF.

The chain joins TRBV10-2 to TRBJ2-2, with a possible D match to TRBD2 (5 bases). Trimming removed 4 bases from V and 5 bases from J, with 14 bases in between. CDR1 and CDR2 (germline): WSHSY, SAAADI. The CDR3 runs to 15 residues. The CDR3 is CASSVEGSATGELFF. The CDR3 DNA reads as TGCGCCAGCAGTGTCGAGGGATCAGCGACCGGGGAGCTGTTTTTT.

The V and J genes are TRBV2 and TRBJ2-1, with 9 bases matching TRBD2. The germline V gene encodes CDR1 SNHLY and CDR2 FYNNEI. The CDR3 consists of 15 residues. V was pared by 2 bases and J by 7 bases, with 6 bases of the junction left unmatched. The CDR3 DNA reads as TGTGCCAGCAGTGAAACGGCGGGAGGGCAGAATGAGCAGTTCTTC. It encodes CASSETAGGQNEQFF. Drawing the rest from reference TRBV2 and TRBJ2-1, the complete variable domain is EPEVTQTPSHQVTQMGQEVILRCVPISNHLYFYWYRQILGQKVEFLVSFYNNEISEKSEIFDDQFSVERPDGSNFTLKIRSTKLEDSAMYFCASSETAGGQNEQFFGPGTRLTVL.

The chain joins TRBV6-5 to TRBJ1-1; 8 bases agree with TRBD1. The CDR3 loop spans 15 amino acids. Germline CDR1 and CDR2: MNHEY and SVGAGI. With 2 bases clipped from V and 0 bases from J, the junction kept 2 bases outside the gene matches. The CDR3 DNA is TGTGCCAGCAGTTACCAGGGACAGGTGAACACTGAAGCTTTCTTT. It yields the protein CASSYQGQVNTEAFF.

This sequence joins TRBV29-1 and TRBJ2-1; 8 bases fit TRBD2. Germline V gives CDR1 SQVTM, CDR2 ANQGSEA. The length of the CDR3 is 14 residues. After removal of 1 base from V and 6 bases from J, the junction contained 5 bases not matched to a gene. The CDR3 is CSVEVLREANEQFF. CDR3 nucleotides: TGCAGCGTTGAAGTTCTGCGGGAGGCCAATGAGCAGTTCTTC.

The rearrangement uses TRBV28 and TRBJ1-3; the D is unclear. The CDR3 contains 17 residues. V lost 4 bases, J lost 6 bases, and 22 bases lay in between. Germline V gives CDR1 MDHEN, CDR2 SYDVKM. The CDR3 bases are TGTGCCAGCAGTTCAATCGACCCTCGGGAAAGGGTAAACACCATATATTTT. Protein: CASSSIDPRERVNTIYF. Full variable domain (remainder filled in from reference TRBV28 and TRBJ1-3): DVKVTQSSRYLVKRTGEKVFLECVQDMDHENMFWYRQDPGLGLRLIYFSYDVKMKEKGDIPEGYSVSREKKERFSLILESASTNQTSMYLCASSSIDPRERVNTIYFGEGSWLTVV.

The rearrangement links TRBV15 to TRBJ2-3; 11 bases map to TRBD2. V gave up 2 bases and J gave up 2 bases; unmatched junction bases: 9. There are 18 residues in the CDR3. Germline V lookup: CDR1 LNHNV, CDR2 YYDKDF (reference sequence). The CDR3: CATSRPPGLAGHTDTQYF. CDR3 nucleotide sequence: TGTGCCACCAGCAGACCGCCAGGACTAGCGGGCCACACAGATACGCAGTATTTT. The full variable domain, its missing parts supplied by reference TRBV15 and TRBJ2-3, is DAMVIQNPRYQVTQFGKPVTLSCSQTLNHNVMYWYQQKSSQAPKLLFHYYDKDFNNEADTPDNFQSRRPNTSFCFLDIRSPGLGDTAMYLCATSRPPGLAGHTDTQYFGPGTRLTVL.

The V call is TRBV4-2, the J call TRBJ2-1; 13 bases are shared with TRBD2. Germline V lookup: CDR1 LGHNA, CDR2 YNFKEQ. V lost 1 base, J lost 7 bases, and 4 bases stayed unmatched. The CDR3 has 16 amino acids. The CDR3, as DNA: TGTGCCAGCAGCCAAGCCGCGACTAGCGGGAGGAATGAGCAGTTCTTC. Protein product: CASSQAATSGRNEQFF.